What follows describes a single TCR beta chain. In its sample, this clone was seen a few times. Which antigen it targets is not known. Nothing much larger sits one base from this clone, and base qualities are not available. The data were taken from a study of blood T cell repertoires in COVID-19 (dated by TCRdb to about 2020). Describing the broader study: Collaborator samples came from the United States, Italy and Spain and covered acute and convalescent phases of COVID-19. The prospective study material was composed of cDNA or gDNA derived from T cells, B-cell-depleted T cells, or PBMCs. Deeply sampled blood TCRbeta repertoires from subjects exposed to, actively infected with, or recovered from COVID-19 were included in the dataset. A freely available public database, intended as a resource for researchers studying the immune response to SARS-CoV-2, is where the repertoires were released. The samples were drawn from two sources: the first 160 participants of the ongoing ImmuneRACE study, and 1,254 subjects contributed by 6 global collaborators. Nearly every sample came with metadata listing a de-identified subject ID, COVID-19 status, age in years and sex. Where HLA class I and class II types were available, the types were taken from metadata supplied by the sample provider, not from assay-based typing. On the study overall, not on this receptor specifically: Clinical and demographic metadata were provided uncurated, with the amount varying by source and participant.

The collaborating institutions used their own protocols to collect whole blood in K2EDTA tubes. Collaborator samples were shipped for TCRbeta analysis as frozen whole blood, isolated PBMCs, or DNA extracted from either sample type. V has 2 bases trimmed and J has 4 bases trimmed; junction bases matching no gene number 9. For CDR1 and CDR2, the germline V gene lists MGHRA and YSYEKL. The cysteine opens and the phenylalanine closes a CDR3 of 17 amino acids. Only CDR3 DNA remains: 51 bases, in frame from the first base. The immunoSEQ Assay, a bias-controlled multiplex PCR, was used to amplify TCRbeta CDR3 regions from genomic DNA. Under the source paper's analysis protocol: Nucleated cell counts per sample were estimated from amplification of reference gene primers within the assay. Sequence reads were collapsed and filtered to measure the absolute abundance of every unique TCRbeta CDR3 rearrangement. For each sample, productive Simpson clonality was calculated as the square root of Simpson's diversity index over productive rearrangements. The table comes from immuneACCESS by way of TCRdb, which keeps in-frame sequences with V and J called. Part of the clones is missing from these tables; in studies checked, under half for an unresolved V gene and the rest for unknown reasons. Clone size and the V and J calls come from that table; the DNA yielded D and trimming. Across this sample there are about 140,000 clones, with about 76% seen only once. The ten most abundant clones make up about 12% of the sample.

This receptor was taken from an elderly man with acute or convalescent COVID-19. This chain is built from TRBV4-1 and TRBJ2-5; 11 bases in the junction line up with TRBD2. Sequencing was done on a sample of peripheral blood. The CDR3 amino acid sequence is: CASSQHRLAGLGETQYF. The bases read TGCGCCAGCAGCCAACATCGACTAGCGGGGTTAGGAGAGACCCAGTACTTC.